The source of this T cell receptor (beta chain) is a study of blood T cell repertoires in COVID-19. Overall study context: Donors in the United States, Italy and Spain gave samples during acute or convalescent COVID-19. PBMCs, B-cell-depleted T cells, or T cells provided the cDNA or gDNA that made up the material.

Original handling: Reference gene primer amplification yielded estimated nucleated cell counts. Method: immunoSEQ multiplex PCR; TCRdb's copy keeps in-frame clones and lacks some. D and trimming come from the DNA, and the V and J calls and clone size come from that table. The repertoire holds about 360,000 clones, with around 90% as singletons. In its sample, this clone was seen once. Donors were grouped by their self-reported clinical history. Germline-derived CDR1 and CDR2 are SGDLS and YYNGEE. V lost 3 bases to trimming and J lost 4 bases; unmatched junction nucleotides: 4. The CDR3 has 15 residues.

Input material: PBMCs or T cells enriched from blood (not recorded which). V gene TRBV9 combines with J gene TRBJ2-2; 9 nucleotides align to TRBD1. The origin of this receptor is a woman between 40 and 50 years old with acute COVID-19. DNA for the CDR3: TGTGCCAGCAGCGCCGGGACAGGGTTCACCGGGGAGCTGTTTTTT. Protein: CASSAGTGFTGELFF.